This T cell receptor (beta chain) was retrieved from a study of blood T cell repertoires in COVID-19. Study-level information: The United States, Italy and Spain supplied acute and convalescent COVID-19 samples. Sources were T cells, B-cell-depleted T cells, or PBMCs; the material itself was cDNA or gDNA.

Authors' processing steps: Amplification of reference gene primers was used by the study to estimate nucleated cell counts. Method: immunoSEQ multiplex PCR; TCRdb's copy keeps in-frame clones and lacks some. The V and J calls and clone size come from that table; D and trimming were worked out from the DNA. The table records around 200,000 clones, around nine tenths of them present only once. CDR1 and CDR2 from the germline V gene are LNHDA and SQIVND (reference sequence). The CDR3 runs 15 residues. After removal of 5 bases from V and 3 bases from J, the junction contained 6 bases not matched to a gene.

The material sequenced was peripheral blood. This TCR was sampled from a woman aged 18-29 years who had recovered from COVID-19. This chain connects TRBV19 to TRBJ2-2; 7 bases align to TRBD2. CDR3 in amino acids: CASSPGTTHTGELFF. The CDR3 bases are TGTGCCAGTAGTCCCGGGACTACCCACACCGGGGAGCTGTTTTTT.